A selection of T cell receptor beta chains follows, all from one sample in a study of T cell changes during pregnancy in multiple sclerosis. Method: immunoSEQ multiplex PCR; TCRdb's copy keeps in-frame clones and lacks some. The profile shows 30,000 to 40,000 clones, around 94% of them singletons. This specimen consisted of CD8+ T cells from peripheral blood mononuclear cells, obtained in the third trimester of pregnancy. Receptors originate from a female donor with multiple sclerosis, enrolled in a pregnancy study. Each CDR3 is given with its conserved first and last residue. A D gene is named only where the DNA matches it firmly. Some rows mark clone size as missing; the rest say once, few, many or name a class of expanded clone.

clone_size j_call d_call v_call cdr3_nt cdr3_aa
- TRBJ2-7 - TRBV10-3 TGTGCCATCAGATCCATTGCAACGACACCTATTTCCTCCTACGAGCAGTACTTC CAIRSIATTPISSYEQYF
once TRBJ1-1 - TRBV13 TGTGCCAGCAGCTTAGTGGGCCAGAACACTGAAGCTTTCTTT CASSLVGQNTEAFF
once TRBJ1-1 TRBD1 TRBV7-9 TGTGCCAGCAGCGCGACCGGGACAGGGATCACTGAAGCTTTCTTT CASSATGTGITEAFF
- TRBJ2-2 - TRBV30 TGTGCCTGGAGTGTACGGATTGGGGGCCGGAACACCGGGGAGCTGTTTTTT CAWSVRIGGRNTGELFF
- TRBJ2-3 TRBD1 TRBV6-1 TGTGCCAGCAGTGAGCCGGGACAGGGCATACGGGGGGATGTTACAGATACGCAGTATTTT CASSEPGQGIRGDVTDTQYF
- TRBJ1-6 - TRBV27 TGTGCCAGCAGTTCAGGACAGACTGGTTCACCCCTCCACTTT CASSSGQTGSPLHF
- TRBJ1-1 TRBD1 TRBV19 TGTGCCAGTAGTATACAGGGGGCAGGGACTGAAGCTTTCTTT CASSIQGAGTEAFF
- TRBJ1-1 - TRBV21-1 TGTGCCAGCAGCACCCTAGGGACAGGGGGGGTAAACACTGAAGCTTTCTTT CASSTLGTGGVNTEAFF
once TRBJ2-3 TRBD1 TRBV25-1 TGTGCCAGCAGTGACCCTTTTACAGGGGCCTTAGTGGATACGCAGTATTTT CASSDPFTGALVDTQYF
- TRBJ2-7 TRBD1 TRBV4-1 TGCGCCAGCAGCCAGACCCCGGGACAGGGGACAAACGAGCAGTACTTC CASSQTPGQGTNEQYF